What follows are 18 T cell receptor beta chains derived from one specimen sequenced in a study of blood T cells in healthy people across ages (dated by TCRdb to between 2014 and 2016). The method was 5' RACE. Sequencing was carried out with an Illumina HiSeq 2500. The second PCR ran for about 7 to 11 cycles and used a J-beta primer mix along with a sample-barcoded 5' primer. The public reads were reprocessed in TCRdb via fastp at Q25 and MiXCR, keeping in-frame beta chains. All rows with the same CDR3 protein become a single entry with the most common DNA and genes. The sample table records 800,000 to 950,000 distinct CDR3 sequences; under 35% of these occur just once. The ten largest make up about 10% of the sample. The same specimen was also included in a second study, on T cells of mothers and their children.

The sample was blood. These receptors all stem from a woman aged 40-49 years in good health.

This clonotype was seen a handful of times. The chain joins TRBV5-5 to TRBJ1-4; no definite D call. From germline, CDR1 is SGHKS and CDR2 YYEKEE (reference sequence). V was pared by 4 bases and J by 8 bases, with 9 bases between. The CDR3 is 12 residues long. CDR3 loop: CASSPDWEKLFF. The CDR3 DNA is TGTGCCAGCAGCCCTGACTGGGAAAAACTGTTTTTT.

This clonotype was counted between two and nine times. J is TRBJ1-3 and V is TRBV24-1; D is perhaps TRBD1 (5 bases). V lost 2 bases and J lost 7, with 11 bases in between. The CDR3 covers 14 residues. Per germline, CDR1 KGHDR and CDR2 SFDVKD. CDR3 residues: CATSDSSGTNTIYF. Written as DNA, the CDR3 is TGTGCCACCAGTGATTCATCCGGGACCAACACCATATATTTT.

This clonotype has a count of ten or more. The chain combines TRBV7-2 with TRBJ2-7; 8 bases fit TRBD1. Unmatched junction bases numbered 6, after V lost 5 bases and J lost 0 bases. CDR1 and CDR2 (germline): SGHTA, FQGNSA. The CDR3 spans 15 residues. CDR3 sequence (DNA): TGTGCCAGCAGCACGCCCGGGACAGGCTCCTACGAGCAGTACTTC. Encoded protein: CASSTPGTGSYEQYF.

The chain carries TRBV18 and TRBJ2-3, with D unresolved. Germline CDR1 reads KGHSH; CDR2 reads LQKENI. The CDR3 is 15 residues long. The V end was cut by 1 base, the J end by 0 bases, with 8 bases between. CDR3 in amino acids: CASSPLHPSTDTQYF. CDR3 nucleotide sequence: TGTGCCAGCTCACCACTTCACCCTAGCACAGATACGCAGTATTTT.

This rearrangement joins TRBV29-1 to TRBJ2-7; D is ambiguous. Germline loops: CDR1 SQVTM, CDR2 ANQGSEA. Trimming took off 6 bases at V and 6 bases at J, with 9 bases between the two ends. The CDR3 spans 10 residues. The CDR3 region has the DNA TGCAGCGTCTCTAGTGCCGAGCAGTACTTC. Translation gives CSVSSAEQYF.

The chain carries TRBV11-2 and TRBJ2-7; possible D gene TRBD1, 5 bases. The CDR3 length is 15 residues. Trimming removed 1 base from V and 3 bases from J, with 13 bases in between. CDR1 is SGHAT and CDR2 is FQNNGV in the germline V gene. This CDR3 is CASSLGAGSLYEQYF. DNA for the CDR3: TGTGCCAGCAGCTTAGGAGCAGGGTCACTCTACGAGCAGTACTTC.

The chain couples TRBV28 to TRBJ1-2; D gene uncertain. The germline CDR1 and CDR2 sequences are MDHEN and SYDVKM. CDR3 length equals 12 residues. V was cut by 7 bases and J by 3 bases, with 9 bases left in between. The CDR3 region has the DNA TGTGCCAGCACCTCCTTATACTATGGCTACACCTTC. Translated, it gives CASTSLYYGYTF.

The CDR3 sequence: CASSRGEGPAYGYTF. The CDR3 DNA reads TGTGCCAGCAGCCGCGGGGAGGGGCCTGCCTATGGCTACACCTTC. The chain has TRBV7-9 and TRBJ1-2, with a tentative D call TRBD1 (5 bases). Germline CDR1 and CDR2: SEHNR and FQNEAQ (reference sequence). Trimming shortened V by 5 bases and J by 4 bases, and 17 bases separated the two germline ends. CDR3 length: 15 amino acids.

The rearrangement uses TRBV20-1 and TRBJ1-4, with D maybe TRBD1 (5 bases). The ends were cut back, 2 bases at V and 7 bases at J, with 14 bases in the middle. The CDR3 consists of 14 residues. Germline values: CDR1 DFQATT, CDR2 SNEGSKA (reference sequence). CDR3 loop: CSARSMGRGEKLFF. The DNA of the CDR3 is TGCAGTGCTAGATCGATGGGGCGGGGTGAAAAACTGTTTTTT.

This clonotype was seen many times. The CDR3 coding sequence is TGCGCCAGCAGCCCGCCGGGACAGGGGGCTGGCGGCTACACCTTC. It yields the protein CASSPPGQGAGGYTF. The V call is TRBV4-1, the J call TRBJ1-2; the match to TRBD1 covers 12 bases. Germline V gives CDR1 MGHRA, CDR2 YSYEKL. The CDR3 covers 15 residues. V was pared by 4 bases and J by 8 bases, with 8 bases of the junction left unmatched.

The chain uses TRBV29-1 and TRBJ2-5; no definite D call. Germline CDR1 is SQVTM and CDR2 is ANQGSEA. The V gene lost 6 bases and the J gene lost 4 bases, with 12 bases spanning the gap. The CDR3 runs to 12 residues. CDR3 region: CSVLLLGETQYF. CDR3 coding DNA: TGCAGCGTACTACTTCTGGGAGAGACCCAGTACTTC.

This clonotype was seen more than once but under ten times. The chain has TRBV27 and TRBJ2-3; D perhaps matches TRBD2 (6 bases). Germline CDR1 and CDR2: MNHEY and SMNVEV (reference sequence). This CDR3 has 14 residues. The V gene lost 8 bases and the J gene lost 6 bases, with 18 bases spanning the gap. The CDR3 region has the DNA TGTGCCAGCCTAGAACGTGGGGGGATCGATACGCAGTATTTT. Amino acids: CASLERGGIDTQYF.

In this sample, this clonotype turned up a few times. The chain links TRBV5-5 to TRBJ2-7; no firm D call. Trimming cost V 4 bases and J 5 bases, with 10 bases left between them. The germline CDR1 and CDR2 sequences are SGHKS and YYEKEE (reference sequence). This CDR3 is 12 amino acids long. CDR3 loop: CASSGVNDEQYF. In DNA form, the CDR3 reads TGTGCCAGCAGCGGGGTTAACGACGAGCAGTACTTC.

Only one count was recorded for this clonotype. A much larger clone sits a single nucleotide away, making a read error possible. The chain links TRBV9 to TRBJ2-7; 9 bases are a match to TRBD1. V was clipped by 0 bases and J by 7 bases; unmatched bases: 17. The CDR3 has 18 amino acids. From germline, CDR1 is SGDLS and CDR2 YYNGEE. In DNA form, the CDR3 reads TGTGCCAGCAGCGTAGCGCTACCGGGACAGGGTTATGACAATGAGCAGTACTTC. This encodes CASSVALPGQGYDNEQYF.

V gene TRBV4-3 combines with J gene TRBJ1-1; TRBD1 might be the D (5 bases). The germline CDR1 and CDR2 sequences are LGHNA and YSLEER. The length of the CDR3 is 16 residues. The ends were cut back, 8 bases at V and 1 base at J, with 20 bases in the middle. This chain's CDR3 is CASGPGRGGSNTEAFF. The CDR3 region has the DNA TGCGCCAGCGGCCCCGGGAGGGGAGGGTCGAACACTGAAGCTTTCTTT.

This chain's CDR3 is CSVHDRGHGKTQYF. DNA of the CDR3: TGCAGCGTCCACGACAGGGGCCATGGAAAGACCCAGTACTTC. The V and J genes are TRBV29-1 and TRBJ2-5, with 8 bases aligning to TRBD1. Germline-derived CDR1 and CDR2 are SQVTM and ANQGSEA. The CDR3 is made up of 14 amino acids. V dropped 6 bases and J dropped 6; count of bases not matched to a gene: 12.

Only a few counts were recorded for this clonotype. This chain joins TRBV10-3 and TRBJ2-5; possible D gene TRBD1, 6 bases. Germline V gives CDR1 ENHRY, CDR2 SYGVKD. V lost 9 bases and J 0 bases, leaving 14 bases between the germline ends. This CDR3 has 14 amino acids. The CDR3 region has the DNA TGTGCCATGGGCCGAGGGGGAAACCAAGAGACCCAGTACTTC. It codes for CAMGRGGNQETQYF.

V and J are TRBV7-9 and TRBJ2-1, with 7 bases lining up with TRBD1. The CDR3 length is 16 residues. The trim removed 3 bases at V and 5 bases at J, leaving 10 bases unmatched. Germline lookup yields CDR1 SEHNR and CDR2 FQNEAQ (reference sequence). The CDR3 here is CASSLMGRGMNNEQFF. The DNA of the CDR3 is TGTGCCAGCAGCTTGATGGGCAGGGGGATGAACAATGAGCAGTTCTTC.